The present TCR beta chain was sequenced within a study of blood T cell repertoires in COVID-19. As for the study in general: The United States, Italy and Spain supplied acute and convalescent COVID-19 samples.

As processed by the authors: Cell counts per sample came from amplifying reference gene primers. Generated by immunoSEQ multiplex PCR, the TCRdb table keeps only in-frame clones and is missing some. That table gives V, J and clone size, and the DNA gave D and trimming. The table lists tens of thousands of clones, around four fifths of them singletons. Germline V lookup: CDR1 KGHSH, CDR2 LQKENI. Trimming removed 5 bases from V and 9 bases from J; junction bases left unmatched: 12. This CDR3 region has 15 residues. This receptor was obtained from a man over 45 with active COVID-19. J is TRBJ2-1 and V is TRBV18; TRBD2 matches at 8 bases. The sequencing sample was made of peripheral blood. The CDR3 sequence is CASSSAMTSVAEQFF. DNA of the CDR3: TGTGCCAGCTCATCGGCAATGACTAGCGTGGCTGAGCAGTTCTTC.